Here is one T cell receptor (beta chain) with its context. Its cognate antigen is unknown. The data belong to a study of cytomegalovirus exposure and HLA in healthy donors. Primers for the PCR totalled 60 Vbeta and 13 Jbeta. TCRdb keeps only in-frame clones here, not all; method: immunoSEQ multiplex PCR. The table lists more than 110,000 clones, around three quarters of them singletons, with 6.8% in the top ten. Whole-study findings and limits: Highly shared variants forming one cluster were likely a sequencing artifact. Later analysis showed TCR association rates varying by HLA locus, highest for DRB1 and lowest for HLA-C. It was reported in a later analysis that an Asian-associated ancestry cluster showed fewer N-insertions than the approximately 670-donor mean. Generally TCR sequences proved uncommon, though certain public TCRs appeared in numerous donors.

Sequenced input: PBMCs. The TCR sequence derives from a middle-aged man in good health and CMV-seropositive.

CDR3 protein: CATSSDRAVAYEQYF. The CDR3 DNA sequence: TGTGCCACCAGCAGTGACAGGGCCGTCGCCTACGAGCAGTACTTC. The chain carries TRBV15 and TRBJ2-7; 7 nucleotides line up with TRBD1. V shed 3 bases and J 2 bases; nucleotides not matched to a gene: 7. This CDR3 has 15 amino acids. Looked up from germline, CDR1 is LNHNV and CDR2 is YYDKDF (reference sequence). Variable domain in full (rest from reference TRBV15 and TRBJ2-7): DAMVIQNPRYQVTQFGKPVTLSCSQTLNHNVMYWYQQKSSQAPKLLFHYYDKDFNNEADTPDNFQSRRPNTSFCFLDIRSPGLGDTAMYLCATSSDRAVAYEQYFGPGTRLTVT.